The rows below give T cell receptor beta chains drawn from one sample of a study of technical replicates of blood from several donors. Assay: immunoSEQ multiplex PCR; the TCRdb copy retains only in-frame clones and omits some. In the table there are roughly 48,000 clones, roughly 90% of which are singletons. The sample consisted of PBMCs. The origin of the receptors is a human donor in good health. Some clones in this sample may be carry-over from other donors' samples. Both conserved end residues are part of each CDR3. The D gene is left open where the match is weak. Clone size, where shown, is once, few, many, or a class for clones that have expanded.

TRBV4-2,NA,TRBJ2-7,NA,CASSQGLEGDEQYF,TGTGCCAGCAGCCAAGGATTGGAGGGTGACGAGCAGTACTTC
TRBV4-3,NA,TRBJ2-5,NA,CASSQNAGQGLQTQYF,TGCGCCAGCAGCCAAAACGCAGGGCAGGGCTTACAGACCCAGTACTTC
TRBV11-2,NA,TRBJ2-3,NA,CASSRDWNTDTQYF,TGTGCCAGCAGCCGGGACTGGAACACAGATACGCAGTATTTT
TRBV7-9,NA,TRBJ2-7,NA,CASSSDRGQHEQYF,TGTGCCAGCAGCTCGGACCGGGGACAACACGAGCAGTACTTC
TRBV5-1,NA,TRBJ2-7,NA,CASSLELVSSYEQYF,TGCGCCAGCAGCTTGGAGTTAGTTAGCTCCTACGAGCAGTACTTC
TRBV5-1,NA,TRBJ2-3,TRBD2,CASSPQVAGSSTDTQYF,TGCGCCAGCAGCCCCCAGGTAGCGGGGTCTAGCACAGATACGCAGTATTTT
TRBV21-1,NA,TRBJ2-7,NA,CASSKSEGGSRYEQYF,TGTGCCAGCAGCAAATCGGAAGGCGGGAGTAGATACGAGCAGTACTTC
TRBV7-2,NA,TRBJ1-2,NA,CASSTYRYNYGYTF,TGTGCCAGCAGCACTTACAGATATAACTATGGCTACACCTTC
TRBV5-1,once,TRBJ2-2,TRBD2,CASSPVSGGPSGELFF,TGCGCCAGCAGCCCCGTATCGGGAGGGCCTTCCGGGGAGCTGTTTTTT
TRBV4-1,NA,TRBJ2-3,NA,CASSHDPGHTQYF,TGCGCCAGCAGCCACGACCCAGGGCATACGCAGTATTTT
TRBV2,NA,TRBJ1-1,NA,CASSEPGVSTEAFF,TGTGCCAGCAGTGAGCCAGGGGTGAGCACTGAAGCTTTCTTT
TRBV12-5,NA,TRBJ1-6,NA,CASGFAPGASPLHF,TGTGCTAGTGGTTTTGCTCCTGGGGCTTCACCCCTCCACTTT
TRBV30,NA,TRBJ1-2,NA,CAWSVHAGLDYGYTF,TGTGCCTGGAGTGTACATGCGGGGTTGGACTATGGCTACACCTTC
TRBV19,NA,TRBJ2-7,NA,CASRGFDYEQYF,TGTGCCAGCCGAGGGTTCGACTACGAGCAGTACTTC
TRBV11-3,NA,TRBJ2-5,TRBD1,CASSRTGQETQYF,TGTGCCAGCAGCAGGACAGGCCAAGAGACCCAGTACTTC
TRBV25-1,NA,TRBJ2-1,TRBD2,CASRAGGTNEQFF,TGTGCCAGCAGAGCGGGAGGTACGAATGAGCAGTTCTTC
TRBV19,NA,TRBJ1-2,NA,CASSIYGRGLGYTF,TGTGCCAGTAGTATTTATGGCAGGGGCCTTGGCTACACCTTC
TRBV6-1,NA,TRBJ2-7,NA,CATRAGSTYEQYF,TGTGCCACCCGGGCGGGCAGTACCTACGAGCAGTACTTC
TRBV5-6,NA,TRBJ2-1,NA,CASSNENGYSNNEQFF,TGTGCCAGCAGCAACGAAAATGGGTACAGCAACAATGAGCAGTTCTTC
TRBV4-2,NA,TRBJ1-1,NA,CASSEVGGTEAFF,TGTGCCAGCAGCGAAGTAGGGGGCACTGAAGCTTTCTTT
TRBV4-3,NA,TRBJ2-1,TRBD2,CASSQAAGGPLAEQFF,TGCGCCAGCAGCCAAGCGGCGGGAGGTCCCCTCGCGGAGCAGTTCTTC
TRBV18,NA,TRBJ1-2,TRBD1,CASSPPGTGNNYGYTF,TGTGCCAGCTCACCACCTGGGACAGGGAACAACTATGGCTACACCTTC
TRBV12-1,NA,TRBJ1-1,NA,CASTLHGKGGMNTEAFF,TGTGCCAGCACCCTGCATGGAAAAGGGGGCATGAACACTGAAGCTTTCTTT
TRBV7-2,few,TRBJ2-7,NA,CASSLVGRGATQYEQYF,TGTGCCAGCAGCTTAGTCGGCAGGGGCGCGACACAGTACGAGCAGTACTTC
TRBV2,NA,TRBJ2-2,NA,CASSVVEPGELFF,TGTGCCAGCAGTGTGGTGGAGCCCGGGGAGCTGTTTTTT
TRBV15,NA,TRBJ2-2,NA,CATSQPRLTGELFF,TGTGCCACCAGTCAGCCTCGACTAACCGGGGAGCTGTTTTTT
TRBV11-1,NA,TRBJ2-3,TRBD1,CASSTTTGYTDTQYF,TGTGCCAGCAGCACCACGACAGGGTACACAGATACGCAGTATTTT
TRBV4-3,NA,TRBJ1-1,NA,CASSQFQFNTEAFF,TGCGCCAGCAGCCAGTTTCAGTTCAACACTGAAGCTTTCTTT
TRBV19,NA,TRBJ1-3,NA,CASSINGNTIYF,TGTGCCAGTAGTATTAATGGAAACACCATATATTTT
TRBV7-9,NA,TRBJ2-7,NA,CASSSGVEYEQYF,TGTGCCAGCAGCTCCGGGGTCGAGTACGAGCAGTACTTC
TRBV30,few,TRBJ2-5,TRBD2,CAWVGAGEETQYF,TGTGCCTGGGTAGGGGCGGGAGAAGAGACCCAGTACTTC
TRBV7-3,NA,TRBJ2-1,TRBD2,CASSSAGTSGSWDEQFF,TGTGCCAGCAGCTCGGCCGGGACTAGCGGGAGTTGGGATGAGCAGTTCTTC
TRBV2,NA,TRBJ1-2,NA,CASSEEGYGYTF,TGTGCCAGCAGTGAGGAGGGCTATGGCTACACCTTC
TRBV18,NA,TRBJ2-5,NA,CASSPPEETQYF,TGTGCCAGCTCACCACCGGAGGAGACCCAGTACTTC
TRBV27,NA,TRBJ2-1,NA,CASSLPGYNYNEQFF,TGTGCCAGCAGTCTCCCCGGGTACAACTACAATGAGCAGTTCTTC
TRBV6-5,NA,TRBJ1-1,NA,CASSYSGGEGTEAFF,TGTGCCAGCAGTTACTCCGGAGGGGAGGGGACTGAAGCTTTCTTT
TRBV7-7,NA,TRBJ2-5,NA,CASSLGGGLTETQYF,TGTGCCAGCAGCTTAGGTGGGGGCCTCACTGAGACCCAGTACTTC
TRBV7-2,NA,TRBJ1-4,TRBD1,CASSVSGGEAKKLFF,TGTGCCAGCAGCGTATCAGGGGGTGAGGCAAAAAAACTGTTTTTT
TRBV29-1,NA,TRBJ2-7,NA,CSARGQNYEQYF,TGCAGCGCCAGGGGACAAAACTACGAGCAGTACTTC
TRBV7-2,NA,TRBJ1-5,TRBD1,CASSLRGQQPQHF,TGTGCCAGCAGCTTAAGGGGGCAGCAGCCCCAGCATTTT
TRBV11-2,NA,TRBJ1-1,TRBD1,CASSLGGDRGLTEAFF,TGTGCCAGCAGCTTAGGCGGGGACAGGGGGCTTACTGAAGCTTTCTTT
TRBV5-4,NA,TRBJ2-5,TRBD2,CASSFGGDRQGSQYF,TGTGCCAGCAGCTTCGGGGGGGACCGCCAAGGTAGCCAGTACTTC
TRBV5-1,NA,TRBJ2-3,TRBD2,CASSPLAESTDTQYF,TGCGCCAGCAGCCCCCTAGCGGAAAGCACAGATACGCAGTATTTT
TRBV4-2,NA,TRBJ2-1,TRBD1,CASSHNQGAGLYNEQFF,TGTGCCAGCAGCCATAATCAGGGGGCGGGCCTCTACAATGAGCAGTTCTTC
TRBV9,once,TRBJ2-7,TRBD2,CASSPGLAGDSYEQYF,TGTGCCAGCAGTCCCGGACTAGCGGGGGACTCCTACGAGCAGTACTTC
TRBV11-2,NA,TRBJ1-4,NA,CASSQVGGNEKLFF,TGTGCCAGCAGCCAAGTGGGAGGGAATGAAAAACTGTTTTTT